The following is a T cell receptor beta chain sequence with its context. The sample comes from a study of blood T cell repertoires in COVID-19. Assay used: immunoSEQ multiplex PCR; TCRdb lists only in-frame clones, some missing. The data hold over 400,000 clones, with 70% to 90% observed a single time. Germline CDR1 and CDR2: SNHLY and FYNNEI. CDR3 length: 14 amino acids. Unmatched junction bases numbered 7, after V lost 5 bases and J lost 6 bases. The receptor was derived from a human donor in a cohort sampled during active COVID-19. The specimen sequenced was peripheral blood. The rearrangement joins TRBV2 to TRBJ1-5, with TRBD1 matching over 7 bases. The CDR3 is CASSWDSGTQPQHF. CDR3 in DNA: TGTGCCAGCAGTTGGGACAGCGGCACTCAGCCCCAGCATTTT.